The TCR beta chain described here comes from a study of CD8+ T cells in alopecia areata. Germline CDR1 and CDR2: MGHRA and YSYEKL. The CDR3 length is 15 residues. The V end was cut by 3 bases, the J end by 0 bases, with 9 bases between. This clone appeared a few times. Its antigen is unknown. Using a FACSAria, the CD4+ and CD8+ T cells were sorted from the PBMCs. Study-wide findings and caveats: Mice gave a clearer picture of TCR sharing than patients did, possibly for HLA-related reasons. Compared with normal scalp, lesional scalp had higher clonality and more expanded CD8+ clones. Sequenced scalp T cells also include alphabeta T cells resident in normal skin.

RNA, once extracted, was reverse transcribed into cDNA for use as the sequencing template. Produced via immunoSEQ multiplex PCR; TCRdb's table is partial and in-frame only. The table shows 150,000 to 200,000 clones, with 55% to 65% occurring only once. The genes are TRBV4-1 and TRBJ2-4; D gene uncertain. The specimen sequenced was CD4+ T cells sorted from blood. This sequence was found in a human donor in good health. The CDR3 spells CASSQLRIAKNIQYF. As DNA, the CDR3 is TGCGCCAGCAGCCAGTTGAGAATAGCCAAAAACATTCAGTACTTC.